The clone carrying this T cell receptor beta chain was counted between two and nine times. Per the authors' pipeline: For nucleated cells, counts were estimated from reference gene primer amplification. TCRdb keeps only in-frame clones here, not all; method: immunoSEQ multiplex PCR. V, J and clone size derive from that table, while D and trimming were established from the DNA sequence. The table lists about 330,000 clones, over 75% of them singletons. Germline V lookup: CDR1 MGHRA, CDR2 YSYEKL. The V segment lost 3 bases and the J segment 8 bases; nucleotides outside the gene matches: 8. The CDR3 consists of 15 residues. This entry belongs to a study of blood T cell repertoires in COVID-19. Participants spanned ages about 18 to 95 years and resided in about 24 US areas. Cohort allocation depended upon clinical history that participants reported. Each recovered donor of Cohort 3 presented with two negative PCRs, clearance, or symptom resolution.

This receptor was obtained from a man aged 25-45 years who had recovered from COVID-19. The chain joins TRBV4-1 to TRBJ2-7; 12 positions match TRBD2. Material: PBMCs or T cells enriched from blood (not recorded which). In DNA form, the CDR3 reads TGCGCCAGCAGCCATGCGTCTAGCGGGGGGGGACAGCAGTACTTC. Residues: CASSHASSGGGQQYF.